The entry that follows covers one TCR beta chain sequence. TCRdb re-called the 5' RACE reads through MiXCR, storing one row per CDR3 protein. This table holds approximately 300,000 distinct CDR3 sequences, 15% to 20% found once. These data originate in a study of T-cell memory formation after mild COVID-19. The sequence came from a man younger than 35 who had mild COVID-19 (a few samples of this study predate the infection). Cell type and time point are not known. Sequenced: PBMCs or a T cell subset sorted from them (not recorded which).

CDR3 loop: CSVGTGAGQPQHF. CDR3 DNA sequence: TGCAGCGTTGGGACAGGGGCAGGGCAGCCCCAGCATTTT. The chain recombines TRBV29-1 with TRBJ1-5, with 9 bases matching TRBD1. The CDR3 runs 13 residues. Per germline, CDR1 SQVTM and CDR2 ANQGSEA. With 4 bases clipped from V and 7 bases from J, the junction kept 5 bases outside the gene matches.